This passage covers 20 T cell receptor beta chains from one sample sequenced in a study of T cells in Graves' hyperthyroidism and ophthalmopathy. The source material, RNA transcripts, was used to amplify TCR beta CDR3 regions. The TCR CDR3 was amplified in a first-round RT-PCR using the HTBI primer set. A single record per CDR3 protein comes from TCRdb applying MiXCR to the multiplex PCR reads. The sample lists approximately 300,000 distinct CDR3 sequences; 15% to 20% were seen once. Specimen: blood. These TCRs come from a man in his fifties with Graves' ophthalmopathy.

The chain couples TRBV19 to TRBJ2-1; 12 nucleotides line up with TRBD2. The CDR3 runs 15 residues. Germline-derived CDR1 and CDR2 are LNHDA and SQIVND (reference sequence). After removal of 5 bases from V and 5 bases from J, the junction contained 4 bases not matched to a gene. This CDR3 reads CASSWTSGENNEQFF. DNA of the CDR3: TGTGCCAGTAGTTGGACTAGCGGGGAGAACAATGAGCAGTTCTTC.

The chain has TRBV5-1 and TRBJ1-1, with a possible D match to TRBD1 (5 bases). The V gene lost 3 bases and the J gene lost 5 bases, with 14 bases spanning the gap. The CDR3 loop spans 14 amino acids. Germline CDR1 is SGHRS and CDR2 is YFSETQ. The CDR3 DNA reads TGCGCCAGCAGCTCACGGGGGGGACGGACTGAAGCTTTCTTT. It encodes CASSSRGGRTEAFF.

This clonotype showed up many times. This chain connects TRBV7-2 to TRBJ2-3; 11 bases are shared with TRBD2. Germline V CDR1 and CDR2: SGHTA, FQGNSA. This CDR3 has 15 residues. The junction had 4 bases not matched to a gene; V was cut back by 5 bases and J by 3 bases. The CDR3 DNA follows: TGTGCCAGCAGCATCTCTAGCGGGAGGACAGATACGCAGTATTTT. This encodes CASSISSGRTDTQYF. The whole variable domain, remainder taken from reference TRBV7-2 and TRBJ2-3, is GAGVSQSPSNKVTEKGKDVELRCDPISGHTALYWYRQSLGQGLEFLIYFQGNSAPDKSGLPSDRFSAERTGGSVSTLTIQRTQQEDSAVYLCASSISSGRTDTQYFGPGTRLTVL.

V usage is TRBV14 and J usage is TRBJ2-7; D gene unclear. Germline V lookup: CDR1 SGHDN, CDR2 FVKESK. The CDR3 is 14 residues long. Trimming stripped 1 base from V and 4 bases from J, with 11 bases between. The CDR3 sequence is CASSQVGRGYEQYF. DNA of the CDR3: TGTGCCAGCAGCCAAGTGGGCAGAGGTTACGAGCAGTACTTC.

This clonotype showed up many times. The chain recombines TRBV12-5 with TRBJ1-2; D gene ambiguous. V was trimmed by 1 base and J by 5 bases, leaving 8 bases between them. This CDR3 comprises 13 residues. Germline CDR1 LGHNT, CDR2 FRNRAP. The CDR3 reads CASGLGQGYGYTF. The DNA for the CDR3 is TGTGCTAGTGGTTTGGGACAAGGATATGGCTACACCTTC.

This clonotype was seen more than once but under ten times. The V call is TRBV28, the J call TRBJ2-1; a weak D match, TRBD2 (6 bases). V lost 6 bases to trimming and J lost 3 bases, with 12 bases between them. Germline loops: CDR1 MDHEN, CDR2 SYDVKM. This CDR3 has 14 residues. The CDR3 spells CASRGGDRYNEQFF. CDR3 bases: TGTGCCAGCAGGGGGGGAGATCGCTACAATGAGCAGTTCTTC.

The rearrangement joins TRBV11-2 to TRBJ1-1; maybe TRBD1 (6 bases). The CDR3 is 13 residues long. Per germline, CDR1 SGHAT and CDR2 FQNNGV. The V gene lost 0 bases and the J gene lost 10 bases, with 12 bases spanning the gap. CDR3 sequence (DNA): TGTGCCAGCAGCTTAGAAAGGGGGTCTGGAGCTTTCTTT. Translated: CASSLERGSGAFF.

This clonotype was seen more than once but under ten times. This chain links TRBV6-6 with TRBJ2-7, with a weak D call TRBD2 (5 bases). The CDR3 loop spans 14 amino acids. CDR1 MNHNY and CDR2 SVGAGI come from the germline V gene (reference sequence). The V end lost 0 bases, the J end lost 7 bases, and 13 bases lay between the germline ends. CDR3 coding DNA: TGTGCCAGCAGTTACTCAACGGGATTGGTGGAGCAGTACTTC. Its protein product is CASSYSTGLVEQYF.

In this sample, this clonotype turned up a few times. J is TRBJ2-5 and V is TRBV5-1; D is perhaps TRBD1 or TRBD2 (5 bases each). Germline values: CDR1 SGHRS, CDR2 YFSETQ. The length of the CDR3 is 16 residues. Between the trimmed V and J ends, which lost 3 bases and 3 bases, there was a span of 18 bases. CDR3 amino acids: CASSSSGTPGEETQYF. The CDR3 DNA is TGCGCCAGCAGCTCCTCCGGGACCCCCGGGGAAGAGACCCAGTACTTC.

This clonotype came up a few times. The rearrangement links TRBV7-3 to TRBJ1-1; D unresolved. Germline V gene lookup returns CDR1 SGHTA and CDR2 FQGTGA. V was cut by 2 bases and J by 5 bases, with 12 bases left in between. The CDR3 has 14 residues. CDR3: CASSLYQSSTEAFF. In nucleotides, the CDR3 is TGTGCCAGCAGCTTATATCAGAGTTCAACTGAAGCTTTCTTT.

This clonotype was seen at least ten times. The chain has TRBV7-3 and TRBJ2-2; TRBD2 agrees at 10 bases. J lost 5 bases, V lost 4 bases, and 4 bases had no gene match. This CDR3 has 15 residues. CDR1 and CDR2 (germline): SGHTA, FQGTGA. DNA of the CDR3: TGTGCCAGCAGCTCCGGACTAGCGGTAACCGGGGAGCTGTTTTTT. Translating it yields CASSSGLAVTGELFF.

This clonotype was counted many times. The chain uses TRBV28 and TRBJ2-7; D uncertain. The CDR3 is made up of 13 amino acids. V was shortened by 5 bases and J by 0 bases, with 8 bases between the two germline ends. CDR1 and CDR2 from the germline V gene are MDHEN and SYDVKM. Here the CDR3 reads CASSRSDSYEQYF. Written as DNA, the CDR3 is TGTGCCAGCAGTCGAAGCGACTCCTACGAGCAGTACTTC. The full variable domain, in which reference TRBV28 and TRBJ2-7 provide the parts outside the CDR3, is DVKVTQSSRYLVKRTGEKVFLECVQDMDHENMFWYRQDPGLGLRLIYFSYDVKMKEKGDIPEGYSVSREKKERFSLILESASTNQTSMYLCASSRSDSYEQYFGPGTRLTVT.

The CDR3 sequence: CSARGPGLANSYEQYF. The CDR3 nucleotides read TGCAGTGCTAGGGGCCCGGGACTAGCGAACTCCTACGAGCAGTACTTC. This chain uses TRBV20-1 with TRBJ2-7, with 10 bases matching TRBD2. V lost 3 bases and J lost 0; bases outside the gene matches: 8. Germline V CDR1 and CDR2: DFQATT, SNEGSKA (reference sequence). The CDR3 has 16 amino acids.

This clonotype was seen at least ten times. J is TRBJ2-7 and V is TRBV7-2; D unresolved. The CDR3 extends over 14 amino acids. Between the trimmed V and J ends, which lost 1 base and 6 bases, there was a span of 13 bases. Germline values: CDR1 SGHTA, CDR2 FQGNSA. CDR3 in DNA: TGTGCCAGCAGCTTAGTTGGTAGGTCCGGCGAGCAGTACTTC. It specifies CASSLVGRSGEQYF. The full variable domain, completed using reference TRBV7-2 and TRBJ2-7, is GAGVSQSPSNKVTEKGKDVELRCDPISGHTALYWYRQSLGQGLEFLIYFQGNSAPDKSGLPSDRFSAERTGGSVSTLTIQRTQQEDSAVYLCASSLVGRSGEQYFGPGTRLTVT.

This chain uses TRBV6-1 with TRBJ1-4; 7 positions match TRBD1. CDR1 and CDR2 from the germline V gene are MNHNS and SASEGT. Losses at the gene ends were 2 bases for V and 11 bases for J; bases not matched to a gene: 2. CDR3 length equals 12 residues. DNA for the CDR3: TGTGCCAGCAGTGAACTAGGGGGCAAACTGTTTTTT. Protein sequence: CASSELGGKLFF.

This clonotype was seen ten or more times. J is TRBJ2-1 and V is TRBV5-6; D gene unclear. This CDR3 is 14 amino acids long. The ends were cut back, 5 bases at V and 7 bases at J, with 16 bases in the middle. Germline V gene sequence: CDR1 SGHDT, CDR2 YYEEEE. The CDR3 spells CASSWGGEGNEQFF. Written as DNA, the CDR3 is TGTGCCAGCAGTTGGGGTGGAGAAGGGAATGAGCAGTTCTTC.

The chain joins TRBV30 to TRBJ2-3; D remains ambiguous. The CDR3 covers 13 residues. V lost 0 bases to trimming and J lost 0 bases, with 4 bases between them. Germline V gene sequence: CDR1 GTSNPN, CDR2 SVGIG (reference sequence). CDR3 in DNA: TGTGCCTGGAGTGTATTTAGCACAGATACGCAGTATTTT. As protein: CAWSVFSTDTQYF.

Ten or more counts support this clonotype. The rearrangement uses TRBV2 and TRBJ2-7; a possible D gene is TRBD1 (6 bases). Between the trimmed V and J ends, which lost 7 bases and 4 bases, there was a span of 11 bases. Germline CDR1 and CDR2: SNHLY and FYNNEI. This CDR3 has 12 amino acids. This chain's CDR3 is CASKGRGYEQYF. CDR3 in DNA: TGTGCCAGCAAGGGCAGGGGATACGAGCAGTACTTC. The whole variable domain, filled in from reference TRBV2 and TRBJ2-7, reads EPEVTQTPSHQVTQMGQEVILRCVPISNHLYFYWYRQILGQKVEFLVSFYNNEISEKSEIFDDQFSVERPDGSNFTLKIRSTKLEDSAMYFCASKGRGYEQYFGPGTRLTVT.

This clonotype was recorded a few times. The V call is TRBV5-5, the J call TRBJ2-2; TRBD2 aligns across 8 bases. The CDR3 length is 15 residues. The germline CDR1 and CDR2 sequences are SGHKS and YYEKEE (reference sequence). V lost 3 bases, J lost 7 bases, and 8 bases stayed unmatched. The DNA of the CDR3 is TGTGCCAGCAGCTCGAGGACTAGCCGGGGCGGGGAGCTGTTTTTT. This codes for CASSSRTSRGGELFF.

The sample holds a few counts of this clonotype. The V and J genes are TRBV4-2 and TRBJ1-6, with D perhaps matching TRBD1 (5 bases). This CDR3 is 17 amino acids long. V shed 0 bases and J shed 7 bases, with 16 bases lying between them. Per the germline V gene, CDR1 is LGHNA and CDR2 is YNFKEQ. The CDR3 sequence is CASSQEGIHGGNSPLHF. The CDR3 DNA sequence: TGTGCCAGCAGCCAAGAGGGAATCCACGGGGGAAATTCACCCCTCCACTTT.